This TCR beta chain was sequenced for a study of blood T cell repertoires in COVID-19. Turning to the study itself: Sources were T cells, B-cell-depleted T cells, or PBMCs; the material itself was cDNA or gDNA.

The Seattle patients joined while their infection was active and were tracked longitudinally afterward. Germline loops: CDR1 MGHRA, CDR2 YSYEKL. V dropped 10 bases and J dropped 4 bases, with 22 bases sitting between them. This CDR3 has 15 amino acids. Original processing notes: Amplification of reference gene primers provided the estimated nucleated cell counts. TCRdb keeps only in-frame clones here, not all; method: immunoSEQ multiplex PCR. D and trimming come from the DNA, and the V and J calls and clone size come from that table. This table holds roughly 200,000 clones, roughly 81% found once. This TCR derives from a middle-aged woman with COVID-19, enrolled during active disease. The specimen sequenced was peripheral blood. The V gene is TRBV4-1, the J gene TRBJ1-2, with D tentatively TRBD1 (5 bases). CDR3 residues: CAISGLSLRGYGYTF. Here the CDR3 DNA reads TGCGCCATTTCGGGACTGAGTTTACGGGGCTATGGCTACACCTTC.